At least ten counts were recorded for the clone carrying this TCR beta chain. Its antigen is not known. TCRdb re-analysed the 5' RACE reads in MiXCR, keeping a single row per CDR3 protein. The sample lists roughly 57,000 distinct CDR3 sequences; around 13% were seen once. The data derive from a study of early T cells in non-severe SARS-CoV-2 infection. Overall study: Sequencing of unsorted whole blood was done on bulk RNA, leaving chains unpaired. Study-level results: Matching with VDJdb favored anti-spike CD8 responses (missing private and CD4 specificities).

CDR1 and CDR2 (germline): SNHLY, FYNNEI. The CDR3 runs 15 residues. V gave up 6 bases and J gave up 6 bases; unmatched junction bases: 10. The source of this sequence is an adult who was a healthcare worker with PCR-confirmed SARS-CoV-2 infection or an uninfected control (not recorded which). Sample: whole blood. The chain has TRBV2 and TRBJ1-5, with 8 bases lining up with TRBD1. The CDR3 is CASSKSQGAGQPQHF. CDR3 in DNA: TGTGCCAGCAGCAAAAGTCAGGGGGCAGGTCAGCCCCAGCATTTT.